This T cell receptor (beta chain) stems from a study of T cells after yellow fever vaccination. The ends were cut back, 4 bases at V and 0 bases at J, with 11 bases in the middle. The CDR3 runs to 15 residues. Germline V gives CDR1 SGHKS, CDR2 YYEKEE (reference sequence). The table lists this clonotype with many counts. Each CDR3 protein is one row after TCRdb ran MiXCR on the 5' RACE reads. The sample holds over 300,000 distinct CDR3 sequences; 6.5% to 8.5% are singletons and the top ten take roughly a sixth. This TCR was sampled from a man in his late teens or twenties who received the YFV17D yellow fever vaccine. This chain joins TRBV5-5 and TRBJ2-1; the D is unclear. Here the sequenced sample was PBMCs, taken around 45 days after the first yellow fever vaccination. The CDR3 region is CASSRYESSYNEQFF. DNA of the CDR3: TGTGCCAGCAGCCGCTACGAGAGCTCCTACAATGAGCAGTTCTTC.